This TCR beta chain was captured by sequencing in a study of T cell repertoires in cytomegalovirus infection. TCRdb reprocessed the reads with MiXCR, giving one entry per CDR3 protein. Of 400,000 to 550,000 distinct CDR3 sequences listed, roughly 10% are singletons. Germline CDR1 reads SGHNT; CDR2 reads YYREEE (reference sequence). Unmatched junction bases numbered 4, after V lost 4 bases and J lost 1 base. The CDR3 contains 15 residues. This sequence joins TRBV5-4 and TRBJ1-1; 10 bases agree with TRBD1. The clonotype comes from a human donor in good health (CMV status not recorded). Some clones in this sample may be carry-over from other donors' samples. Material: PBMCs. CDR3 amino acids: CASSARQGANTEAFF. The CDR3 DNA follows: TGTGCCAGCAGCGCCCGACAGGGGGCGAACACTGAAGCTTTCTTT.